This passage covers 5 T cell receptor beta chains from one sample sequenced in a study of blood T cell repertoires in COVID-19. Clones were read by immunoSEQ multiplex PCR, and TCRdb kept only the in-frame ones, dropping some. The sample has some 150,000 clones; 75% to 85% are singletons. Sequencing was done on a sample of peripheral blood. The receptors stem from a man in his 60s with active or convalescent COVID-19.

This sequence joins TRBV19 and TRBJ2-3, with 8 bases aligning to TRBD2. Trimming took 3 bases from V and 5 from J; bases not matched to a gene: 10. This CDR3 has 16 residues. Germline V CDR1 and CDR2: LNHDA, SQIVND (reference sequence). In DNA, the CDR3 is TGTGCCAGTAGTATTTCCCGCGGGGGGATTGGAGATACGCAGTATTTT. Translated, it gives CASSISRGGIGDTQYF.

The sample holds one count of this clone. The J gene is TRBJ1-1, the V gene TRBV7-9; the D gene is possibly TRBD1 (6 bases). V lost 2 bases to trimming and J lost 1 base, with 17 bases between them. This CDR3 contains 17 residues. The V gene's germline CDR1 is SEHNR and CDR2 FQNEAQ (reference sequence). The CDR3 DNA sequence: TGTGCCAGCAGCTTAAGGTCGGCAGGGGTTGGGAACACTGAAGCTTTCTTT. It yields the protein CASSLRSAGVGNTEAFF.

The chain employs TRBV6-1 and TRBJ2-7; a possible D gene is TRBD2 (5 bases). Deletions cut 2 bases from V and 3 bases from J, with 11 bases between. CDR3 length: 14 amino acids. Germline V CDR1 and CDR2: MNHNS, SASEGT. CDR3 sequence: CASSESTGNYEQYF. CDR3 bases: TGTGCCAGCAGTGAATCGACGGGGAACTACGAGCAGTACTTC.

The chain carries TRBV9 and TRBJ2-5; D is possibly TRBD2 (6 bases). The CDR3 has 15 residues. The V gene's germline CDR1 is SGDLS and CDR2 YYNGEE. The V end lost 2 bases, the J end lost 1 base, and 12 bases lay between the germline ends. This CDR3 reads CASSVSGGTQETQYF. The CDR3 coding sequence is TGTGCCAGCAGCGTTAGCGGCGGGACCCAAGAGACCCAGTACTTC. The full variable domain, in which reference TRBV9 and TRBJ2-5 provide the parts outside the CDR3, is DSGVTQTPKHLITATGQRVTLRCSPRSGDLSVYWYQQSLDQGLQFLIQYYNGEERAKGNILERFSAQQFPDLHSELNLSSLELGDSALYFCASSVSGGTQETQYFGPGTRLLVL.

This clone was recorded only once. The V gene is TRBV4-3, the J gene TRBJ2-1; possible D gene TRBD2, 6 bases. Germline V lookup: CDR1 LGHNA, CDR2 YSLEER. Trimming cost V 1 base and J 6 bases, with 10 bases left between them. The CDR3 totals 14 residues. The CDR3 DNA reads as TGCGCCAGCAGCCAAGTGGGAGGACGCAATGAGCAGTTCTTC. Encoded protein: CASSQVGGRNEQFF.